This TCR beta chain was captured by sequencing in a study of blood T cell repertoires in COVID-19. Germline V CDR1 and CDR2: SGHRS, YFSETQ. The ends were cut back, 0 bases at V and 0 bases at J, with 12 bases in the middle. The CDR3 covers 17 residues. TCRdb's table, derived via immunoSEQ multiplex PCR, lists solely in-frame clones and lacks some. This table holds approximately 100,000 clones, roughly 76% found once. The chain links TRBV5-1 to TRBJ2-2; D gene unclear. The source is a human donor in a cohort sampled during active COVID-19. Sequenced input: peripheral blood. As DNA, the CDR3 is TGCGCCAGCAGCTTGGCCTTACTCAGCGCGAACACCGGGGAGCTGTTTTTT. Encoded protein: CASSLALLSANTGELFF.